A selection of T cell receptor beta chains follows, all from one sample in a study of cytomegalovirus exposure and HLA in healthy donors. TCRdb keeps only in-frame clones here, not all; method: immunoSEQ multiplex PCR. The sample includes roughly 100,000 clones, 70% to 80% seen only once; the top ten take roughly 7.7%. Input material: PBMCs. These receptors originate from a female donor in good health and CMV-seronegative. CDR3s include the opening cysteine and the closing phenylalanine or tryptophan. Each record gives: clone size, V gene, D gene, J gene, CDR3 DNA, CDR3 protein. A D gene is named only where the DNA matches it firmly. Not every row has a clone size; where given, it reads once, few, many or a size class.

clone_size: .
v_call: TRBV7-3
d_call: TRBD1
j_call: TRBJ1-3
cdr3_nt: TGTGCCAGCAGCTTAAGGGGACAGTCTGGAAACACCATATATTTT
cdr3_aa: CASSLRGQSGNTIYF

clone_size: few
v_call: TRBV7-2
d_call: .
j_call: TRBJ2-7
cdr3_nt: TGTGCCAGCAGCACATCTCCTCCCTACGAGCAGTACTTC
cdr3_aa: CASSTSPPYEQYF

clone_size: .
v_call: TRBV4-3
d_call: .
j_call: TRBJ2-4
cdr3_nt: TGCGCCAGCAGCCAAGGGTATGAGGGTTGGGACATTCAGTACTTC
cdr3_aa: CASSQGYEGWDIQYF

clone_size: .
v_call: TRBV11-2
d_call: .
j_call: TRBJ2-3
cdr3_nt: TGTGCCAGCAGCTTAGGGGCAGGGTTAATCACAGATACGCAGTATTTT
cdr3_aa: CASSLGAGLITDTQYF

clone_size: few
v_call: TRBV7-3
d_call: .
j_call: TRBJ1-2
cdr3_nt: TGTGCCAGCAGCTTAGGGAGAGAGAGCTATGGCTACACCTTC
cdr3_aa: CASSLGRESYGYTF

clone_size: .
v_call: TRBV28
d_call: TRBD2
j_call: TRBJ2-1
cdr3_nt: TGTGCCAGCAGTACTTTTGGACTAGCGGGAGGCTCCTACAATGAGCAGTTCTTC
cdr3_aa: CASSTFGLAGGSYNEQFF

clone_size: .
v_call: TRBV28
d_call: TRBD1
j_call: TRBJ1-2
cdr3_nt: TGTGCCAGCGCATTTGCGGGGACAGCCCTTAACTATGGCTACACCTTC
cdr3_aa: CASAFAGTALNYGYTF

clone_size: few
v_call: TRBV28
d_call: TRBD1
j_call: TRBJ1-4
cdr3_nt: TGTGCCAGCAGTCCGACAGGGGATGTTAATGAAAAACTGTTTTTT
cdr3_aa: CASSPTGDVNEKLFF

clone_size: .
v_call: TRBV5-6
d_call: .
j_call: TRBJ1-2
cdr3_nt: TGTGCCAGCAGCTTCCCTCGGTCTACGCGAGGCTACACCTTC
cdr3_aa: CASSFPRSTRGYTF

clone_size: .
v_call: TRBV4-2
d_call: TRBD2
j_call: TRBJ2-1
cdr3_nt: TGTGCCAGCAGCCAATTAGCGGGGGGCAACAATGAGCAGTTCTTC
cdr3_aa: CASSQLAGGNNEQFF

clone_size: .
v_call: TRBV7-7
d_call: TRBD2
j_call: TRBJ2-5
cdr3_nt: TGTGCTAGCAGCTTAGGGACTAGCGGACAAGAGACCCAGTACTTC
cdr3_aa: CASSLGTSGQETQYF

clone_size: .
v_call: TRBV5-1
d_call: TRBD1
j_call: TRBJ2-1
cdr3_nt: TGCGCCAGCAGCTTAAACAGGGGGCAAGTCAATGAGCAGTTCTTC
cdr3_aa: CASSLNRGQVNEQFF

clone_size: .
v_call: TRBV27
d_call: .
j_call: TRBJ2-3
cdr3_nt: TGTGCCAGCAGTCGAGGGGGGGCCACAGATACGCAGTATTTT
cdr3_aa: CASSRGGATDTQYF

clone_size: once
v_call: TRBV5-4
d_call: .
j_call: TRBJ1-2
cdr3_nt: TGTGCCAGCAGCCTGAGATCAGGATTTCCTAACTATGGCTACACCTTC
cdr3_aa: CASSLRSGFPNYGYTF

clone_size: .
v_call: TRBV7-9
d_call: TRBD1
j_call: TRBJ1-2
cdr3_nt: TGTGCCAGCAGCGACAGCAGGGGGCAGAGTGGCTACACCTTC
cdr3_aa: CASSDSRGQSGYTF

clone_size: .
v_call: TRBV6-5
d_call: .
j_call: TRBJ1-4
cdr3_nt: TGTGCCAGCAGTTACTCGGCGGGGCGGAGTGAAAAACTGTTTTTT
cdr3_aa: CASSYSAGRSEKLFF

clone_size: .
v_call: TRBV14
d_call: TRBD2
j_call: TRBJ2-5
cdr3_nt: TGTGCCAGCAGCCAAGAACCGGGACTAGGAAAAGAGACCCAGTACTTC
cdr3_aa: CASSQEPGLGKETQYF

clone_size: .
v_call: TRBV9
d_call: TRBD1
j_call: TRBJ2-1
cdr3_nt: TGTGCCAGCAGCGCCGGGACAGGGAACACCTACAATGAGCAGTTCTTC
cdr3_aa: CASSAGTGNTYNEQFF

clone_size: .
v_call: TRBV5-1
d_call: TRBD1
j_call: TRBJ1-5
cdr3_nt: TGCGCCAGCAGCTTGGACGTGACAGGGACTCAGCCCCAGCATTTT
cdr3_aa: CASSLDVTGTQPQHF

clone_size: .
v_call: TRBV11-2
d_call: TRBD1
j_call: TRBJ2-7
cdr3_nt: TGTGCCAGCAGCTTATTGGGACAGGGCACCTACGAGCAGTACTTC
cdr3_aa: CASSLLGQGTYEQYF

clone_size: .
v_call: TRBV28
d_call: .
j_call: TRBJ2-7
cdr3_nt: TGTGCCAGCAACACCGACACCTTAGCCTACGAGCAGTACTTC
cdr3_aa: CASNTDTLAYEQYF

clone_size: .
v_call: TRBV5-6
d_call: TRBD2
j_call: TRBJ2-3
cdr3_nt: TGTGCCAGCAGTCCATGGGGGGGGAGCACAGATACGCAGTATTTT
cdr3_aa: CASSPWGGSTDTQYF

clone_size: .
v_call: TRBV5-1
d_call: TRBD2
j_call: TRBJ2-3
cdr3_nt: TGCGCCAGCAGCCTACGAGGGACTAGCGGGGGGGCCTTTCGGGCAGATACGCAGTATTTT
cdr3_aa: CASSLRGTSGGAFRADTQYF

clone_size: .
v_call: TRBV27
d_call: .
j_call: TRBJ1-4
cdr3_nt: TGTGCCAGCAGTTACAGGGAGAATGAAAAACTGTTTTTT
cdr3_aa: CASSYRENEKLFF

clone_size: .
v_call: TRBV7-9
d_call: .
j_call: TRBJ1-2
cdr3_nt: TGTTCCAGCAGCCCCGGGGGGCTCTACACCTTC
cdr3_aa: CSSSPGGLYTF

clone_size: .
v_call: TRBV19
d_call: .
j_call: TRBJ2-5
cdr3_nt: TGTGCCAGTAGTCTCCAAAGACAGGACCAAGAGACCCAGTACTTC
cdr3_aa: CASSLQRQDQETQYF

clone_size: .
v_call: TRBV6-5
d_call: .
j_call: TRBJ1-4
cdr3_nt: TGTGCCAGCACCCTACACGGGGGGACTAATGAAAAACTGTTTTTT
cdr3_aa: CASTLHGGTNEKLFF

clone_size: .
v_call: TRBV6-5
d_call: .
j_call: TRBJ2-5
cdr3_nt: TGTGCCAGCAGTGTTACAGATCAAGAGACCCAGTACTTC
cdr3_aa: CASSVTDQETQYF

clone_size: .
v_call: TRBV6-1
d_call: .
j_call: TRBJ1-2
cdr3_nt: TGTGCCAGCAGTCCCCGAGGCGGGGGTGTCTATGGCTACACCTTC
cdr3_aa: CASSPRGGGVYGYTF

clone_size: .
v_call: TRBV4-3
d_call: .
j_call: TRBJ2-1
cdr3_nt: TGCGCCAGCAGCCAAGATTTGGCGGGGCCCCTGGATGAGCAGTTCTTC
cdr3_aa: CASSQDLAGPLDEQFF

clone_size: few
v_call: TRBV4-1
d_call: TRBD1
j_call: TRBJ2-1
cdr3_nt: TGCGCCAGCAGCCAAGATCCGGGACAGGGGGTATACAATGAGCAGTTCTTC
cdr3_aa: CASSQDPGQGVYNEQFF

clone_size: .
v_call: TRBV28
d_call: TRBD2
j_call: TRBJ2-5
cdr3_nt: TGTGCCAGCAGCCCTCCACTAGCGGGAGTTAGGGAGACCCAGTACTTC
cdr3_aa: CASSPPLAGVRETQYF

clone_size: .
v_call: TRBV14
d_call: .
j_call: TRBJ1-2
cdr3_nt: TGTGCCAGCAGCCAAGACAGGGGAACCGTCTATGGCTACACCTTC
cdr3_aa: CASSQDRGTVYGYTF

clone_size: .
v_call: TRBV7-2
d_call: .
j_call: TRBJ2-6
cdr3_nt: TGTGCCAGCAGCTTCCGGGCTGGGGCCAACGTCCTGACTTTC
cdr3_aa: CASSFRAGANVLTF

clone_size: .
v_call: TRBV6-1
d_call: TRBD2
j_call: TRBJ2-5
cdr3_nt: TGTGCCAGCAGTCCAGGACTAGCCCGCCAAGAGACCCAGTACTTC
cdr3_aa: CASSPGLARQETQYF

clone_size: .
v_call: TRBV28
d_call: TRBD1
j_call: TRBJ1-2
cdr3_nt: TGTGCCAGCAGCTTGGGACAGGGGTATGGCTACACCTTC
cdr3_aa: CASSLGQGYGYTF

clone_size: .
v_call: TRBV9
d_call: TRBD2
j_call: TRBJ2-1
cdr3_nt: TGTGCCAGCAGCGTAGGCGGGGGGGCCTACAATGAGCAGTTCTTC
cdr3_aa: CASSVGGGAYNEQFF

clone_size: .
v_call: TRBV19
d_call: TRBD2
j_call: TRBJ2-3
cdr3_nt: TGTGCCAGTAGTTCACAATCTAGCGGGAGCACAGATACGCAGTATTTT
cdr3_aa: CASSSQSSGSTDTQYF

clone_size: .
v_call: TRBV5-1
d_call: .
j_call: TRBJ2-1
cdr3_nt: TGCGCCAGCAGCACCGTAGCGGACCCTTACAATGAGCAGTTCTTC
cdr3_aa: CASSTVADPYNEQFF

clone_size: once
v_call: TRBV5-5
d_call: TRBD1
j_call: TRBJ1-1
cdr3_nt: TGTGCCAGCAGCTTGGTCCGGGACAGGGGGAGCACTGAAGCTTTCTTT
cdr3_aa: CASSLVRDRGSTEAFF

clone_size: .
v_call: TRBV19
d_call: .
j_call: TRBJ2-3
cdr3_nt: TGTGCCAGTACCGCGGGGGCCAGCACAGATACGCAGTATTTT
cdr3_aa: CASTAGASTDTQYF

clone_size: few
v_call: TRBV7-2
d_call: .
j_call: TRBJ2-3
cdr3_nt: TGTGCCAGCAGCTTGGGGGGATCAGATACGCAGTATTTT
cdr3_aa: CASSLGGSDTQYF

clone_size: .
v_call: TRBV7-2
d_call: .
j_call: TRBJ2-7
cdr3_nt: TGTGCCAGCAGCTGGGGGGTCAGGGACGAGCAGTACTTC
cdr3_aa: CASSWGVRDEQYF

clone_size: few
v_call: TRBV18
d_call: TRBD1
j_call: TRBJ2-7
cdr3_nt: TGTGCCAGCTCACCCGACAGGGCGCAGGCATACGAGCAGTACTTC
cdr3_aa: CASSPDRAQAYEQYF

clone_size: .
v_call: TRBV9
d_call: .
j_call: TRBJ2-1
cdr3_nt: TGTGCCAGCAGCACCACCGGGACACCATACAATGAGCAGTTCTTC
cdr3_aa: CASSTTGTPYNEQFF

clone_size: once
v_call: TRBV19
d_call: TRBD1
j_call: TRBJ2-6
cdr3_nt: TGTGCCAGTAGTAAAAGGACAGGGGAGTCTGGGGCCAACGGCCTGACTTTC
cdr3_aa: CASSKRTGESGANGLTF

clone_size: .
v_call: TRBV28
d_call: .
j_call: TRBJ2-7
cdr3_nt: TGTGCCAGCAGTTTGTACAGGGAGATTTCCCACGAGCAGTACTTC
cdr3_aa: CASSLYREISHEQYF

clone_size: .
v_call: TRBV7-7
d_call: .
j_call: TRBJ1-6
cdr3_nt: TGTGCTAGCAGCCTCAACAGGGTCTCACCCCTCCACTTT
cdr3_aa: CASSLNRVSPLHF

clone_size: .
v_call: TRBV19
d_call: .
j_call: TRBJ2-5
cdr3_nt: TGTGCCAGTAGTAGAGCTCAAGAGACCCAGTACTTC
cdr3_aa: CASSRAQETQYF

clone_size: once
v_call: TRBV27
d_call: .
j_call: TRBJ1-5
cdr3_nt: TGTGCCAGCAGTCCTTATTATAGCAATCAGCCCCAGCATTTT
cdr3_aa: CASSPYYSNQPQHF

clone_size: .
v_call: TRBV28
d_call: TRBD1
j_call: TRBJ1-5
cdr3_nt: TGTGCCAGCAGTCCCGGGACAGGGTATCAGCCCCAGCATTTT
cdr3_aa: CASSPGTGYQPQHF

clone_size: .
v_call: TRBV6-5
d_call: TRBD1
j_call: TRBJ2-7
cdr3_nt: TGTGCCAGCAGTTACTCGAACAGGGGCCCCTACGAGCAGTACTTC
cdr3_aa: CASSYSNRGPYEQYF

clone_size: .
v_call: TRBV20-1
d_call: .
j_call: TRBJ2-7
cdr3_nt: TGCAGCGCACCTACCTCCTACGAGCAGTACTTC
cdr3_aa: CSAPTSYEQYF